The 20 T cell receptor beta chains presented below share a single source sample, sequenced in a study of blood T cell repertoires in COVID-19. Generated by immunoSEQ multiplex PCR, the TCRdb table keeps only in-frame clones and is missing some. Here the sample spans some 450,000 clones, 85% to 90% being singletons. Material: peripheral blood. The origin of the receptors is a man in his late teens or twenties with COVID-19, enrolled during active disease.

In its sample, this clone was seen a few times. The sample holds other DNA sequences that translate to the same CDR3. The J gene is TRBJ1-2, the V gene TRBV18; 7 nucleotides line up with TRBD1. With V trimmed by 3 bases and J by 3 bases, 1 base remained unmatched. From germline, CDR1 is KGHSH and CDR2 LQKENI. The length of the CDR3 is 13 residues. The CDR3 reads CASSPDRDYGYTF. The CDR3 DNA reads as TGTGCCAGCTCACCCGACAGGGACTATGGCTACACCTTC.

This sequence joins TRBV5-1 and TRBJ1-1, with 9 bases matching TRBD1. Per the germline V gene, CDR1 is SGHRS and CDR2 is YFSETQ. The CDR3 extends over 13 amino acids. The junction had 3 bases not matched to a gene; V was cut back by 4 bases and J by 5 bases. The CDR3 region is CASSPGQGTEAFF. The CDR3 DNA reads as TGCGCCAGCAGCCCCGGACAGGGGACTGAAGCTTTCTTT.

The chain uses TRBV3-1 (or the pseudogene TRBV3-2) and TRBJ2-1; TRBD2 aligns across 7 bases. CDR3 length equals 18 residues. V shed 1 base and J 3 bases; nucleotides not matched to a gene: 12. CDR1 and CDR2 from the germline V gene are LGHDT and YNNKEL (reference sequence). CDR3 coding DNA: TGTGCCAGCAGCCAAGGTTTCGCGGGGGACCCCTTCTACAATGAGCAGTTCTTC. Translation: CASSQGFAGDPFYNEQFF.

This chain connects TRBV24-1 to TRBJ2-5; the match to TRBD2 covers 11 bases. The germline V gene encodes CDR1 KGHDR and CDR2 SFDVKD. This CDR3 comprises 15 residues. J lost 4 bases, V lost 2 bases, and 2 bases had no gene match. The CDR3 is CATSDSGLAGETQYF. The CDR3 region has the DNA TGTGCCACCAGTGATTCAGGACTAGCGGGAGAGACCCAGTACTTC.

The V gene is TRBV28, the J gene TRBJ2-7; 7 bases align to TRBD1. Looked up from germline, CDR1 is MDHEN and CDR2 is SYDVKM. This CDR3 is built from 13 residues. Unmatched junction bases numbered 10, after V lost 7 bases and J lost 7 bases. CDR3 DNA: TGTGCCAGCACAGGGGGTGGTCTAAGGGAGCAGTACTTC. This gives the protein CASTGGGLREQYF.

CDR3 residues: CASSLALTGQGGEQYF. As DNA, the CDR3 is TGTGCCAGCAGCTTAGCGCTAACGGGACAGGGAGGCGAGCAGTACTTC. J is TRBJ2-7 and V is TRBV11-1, with 9 bases lining up with TRBD1. The CDR3 totals 16 residues. Germline CDR1 is SGHAT and CDR2 is FQDESV (reference sequence). With 0 bases clipped from V and 6 bases from J, the junction kept 9 bases outside the gene matches.

The V and J genes are TRBV28 and TRBJ2-7; 9 bases map to TRBD2. Germline-derived CDR1 and CDR2 are MDHEN and SYDVKM. The CDR3 covers 14 residues. The J segment lost 6 bases and the V segment lost 2 bases, leaving 5 bases of the junction unmatched. CDR3 loop: CASSLPLAGREQYF. DNA for the CDR3: TGTGCCAGCAGTTTACCTCTAGCGGGACGCGAGCAGTACTTC.

This chain joins TRBV12-5 and TRBJ2-5; perhaps TRBD1 as D (6 bases). The CDR3 contains 13 residues. From germline, CDR1 is LGHNT and CDR2 FRNRAP. V was shortened by 3 bases and J by 5 bases, with 10 bases between the two germline ends. The CDR3 bases are TGTGCTAGTGGTTTTCAGGGGTTGGAGACCCAGTACTTC. Protein: CASGFQGLETQYF. Supplemented by reference TRBV12-5 and TRBJ2-5, the full variable domain reads DARVTQTPRHKVTEMGQEVTMRCQPILGHNTVFWYRQTMMQGLELLAYFRNRAPLDDSGMPKDRFSAEMPDATLATLKIQPSEPRDSAVYFCASGFQGLETQYFGPGTRLLVL.

J is TRBJ2-3 and V is TRBV5-4; 10 bases agree with TRBD1. This CDR3 has 15 residues. The germline CDR1 and CDR2 sequences are SGHNT and YYREEE (reference sequence). The junction had 8 bases not matched to a gene; V was cut back by 6 bases and J by 4 bases. CDR3 coding DNA: TGTGCCAGCACACCGGGACAGGGGATCCCAGATACGCAGTATTTT. This sequence encodes CASTPGQGIPDTQYF.

V gene TRBV10-3 combines with J gene TRBJ1-4, with 7 bases identical to TRBD1. The V gene's germline CDR1 is ENHRY and CDR2 SYGVKD. There are 14 residues in the CDR3. V was clipped by 3 bases and J by 7 bases; unmatched bases: 5. CDR3 DNA: TGTGCCATCAGTGACAGGGGGGCCGGTGAAAAACTGTTTTTT. This sequence encodes CAISDRGAGEKLFF.

The chain is built from TRBV3-1 (or the pseudogene TRBV3-2) and TRBJ2-3; tentatively, D is TRBD2 (5 bases). This CDR3 is 13 amino acids long. Trimming cost V 6 bases and J 14 bases, with 21 bases left between them. Germline V gives CDR1 LGHDT, CDR2 YNNKEL (reference sequence). In nucleotides, the CDR3 is TGTGCCAGCAGTCTCCTTAGCGCCCGGGTGTGGTATTTT. Translating it yields CASSLLSARVWYF.

The chain links TRBV6-5 to TRBJ2-7, with a possible D match to TRBD1 (5 bases). From germline, CDR1 is MNHEY and CDR2 SVGAGI. The CDR3 length is 16 residues. Between the trimmed V and J ends, which lost 0 bases and 4 bases, there was a span of 16 bases. The CDR3 sequence is CASSYSGQSLPYEQYF. CDR3 nucleotide sequence: TGTGCCAGCAGTTACTCGGGGCAGAGTTTACCTTACGAGCAGTACTTC.

CDR3 bases: TGCGCCAGCAGCCAAGTGGGCAGGGGAGATGGCTACACCTTC. Its translation is CASSQVGRGDGYTF. The chain uses TRBV4-1 and TRBJ1-2, with D possibly TRBD1 on 6 matching bases. Germline-derived CDR1 and CDR2 are MGHRA and YSYEKL. V was trimmed by 1 base and J by 6 bases, leaving 12 bases between them. The CDR3 has 14 amino acids.

This clone has just one count. This chain connects TRBV5-6 to TRBJ1-2; 9 bases are shared with TRBD1. Per germline, CDR1 SGHDT and CDR2 YYEEEE. The V and J ends lost 4 bases and 11 bases, in that order; junction bases with no gene match: 3. The CDR3 length is 11 residues. CDR3 coding DNA: TGTGCCAGCAGCACAGGGGGCGGGTACACCTTC. It translates to CASSTGGGYTF. Full variable domain (outside the CDR3, taken from reference TRBV5-6 and TRBJ1-2): DAGVTQSPTHLIKTRGQQVTLRCSPKSGHDTVSWYQQALGQGPQFIFQYYEEEERQRGNFPDRFSGHQFPNYSSELNVNALLLGDSALYLCASSTGGGYTFGSGTRLTVV.

The rearrangement uses TRBV7-2 and TRBJ1-1, with 12 bases lining up with TRBD1. This CDR3 is built from 14 residues. CDR1 and CDR2 from the germline V gene are SGHTA and FQGNSA. Trimming at V came to 1 base and at J to 10 bases, leaving 4 bases not matched to a gene. For the CDR3, the DNA is TGTGCCAGCAGCTTAGTGGGACAGGGGGCTCTAGCTTTCTTT. Amino acid sequence: CASSLVGQGALAFF.

The rearrangement links TRBV25-1 to TRBJ2-5, with a tentative D call TRBD2 (6 bases). The CDR3 is made up of 13 amino acids. Germline CDR1 reads MGHDK; CDR2 reads SYGVNS. The V gene lost 6 bases and the J gene lost 2 bases, with 10 bases spanning the gap. Written as DNA, the CDR3 is TGTGCCAGCAGGACGGGAGCTCAAGAGACCCAGTACTTC. It codes for CASRTGAQETQYF.

This clone was recorded only once. CDR3 coding DNA: TGCGCCAGCAGCCCTTCCGGGACTAACCAAGAGACCCAGTACTTC. It codes for CASSPSGTNQETQYF. J is TRBJ2-5 and V is TRBV5-1; 7 positions match TRBD2. The CDR3 is 15 residues long. The J segment lost 0 bases and the V segment lost 4 bases, leaving 6 bases of the junction unmatched. Germline CDR1 and CDR2: SGHRS and YFSETQ.

J is TRBJ2-2 and V is TRBV6-5; TRBD1 might be the D (6 bases). V was pared by 2 bases and J by 1 base, with 11 bases between. Germline V gene data show CDR1 as MNHEY and CDR2 as SVGAGI. This CDR3 is built from 16 residues. CDR3 sequence: CASSYIMTGNTGELFF. For the CDR3, the DNA is TGTGCCAGCAGTTACATAATGACAGGGAACACCGGGGAGCTGTTTTTT.

As to this clone: No DNA is shown, since the ends of the CDR3 on it are uncertain; the CDR3 is the one TCRdb lists. The V call is TRBV21-1, the J call TRBJ1-5. TRBV21-1 is described as a pseudogene. The CDR3 totals 17 residues, both ends included. This CDR3 reads CASSKDTFGGGNQPQHF.

The chain joins TRBV10-1 to TRBJ2-1; tentatively, D is TRBD2 (5 bases). Germline V CDR1 and CDR2: WNHNN, SYGVQD (reference sequence). This CDR3 region has 15 residues. Trimming pared 1 base from V and 3 bases from J, leaving 10 bases between. The CDR3 here is CASSELGSGYNEQFF. The CDR3 DNA is TGCGCCAGCAGTGAGTTGGGGAGTGGCTACAATGAGCAGTTCTTC.